Each of the 8 T cell receptor beta chains below was sequenced from the same sample in a study of blood T cell repertoires in COVID-19. Profiled with immunoSEQ multiplex PCR; TCRdb holds only in-frame clones, not every one. The data hold over 200,000 clones, with 80% to 85% observed a single time. The sample was peripheral blood. The receptors shown here come from a human donor in a cohort sampled during active COVID-19.

The chain joins TRBV7-2 to TRBJ1-6; 8 bases are a match to TRBD1. V was clipped by 1 base and J by 9 bases; unmatched bases: 8. The CDR3 runs 16 residues. Germline assignment: CDR1 SGHTA and CDR2 FQGNSA. CDR3: CASSLGGQGAVSPLHF. CDR3 nucleotide sequence: TGTGCCAGCAGCTTAGGAGGGCAGGGGGCGGTTTCACCCCTCCACTTT.

The chain employs TRBV5-4 and TRBJ2-1; a possible D gene is TRBD2 (6 bases). Germline V gene lookup returns CDR1 SGHNT and CDR2 YYREEE (reference sequence). This CDR3 is 15 amino acids long. Trimming removed 2 bases from V and 0 bases from J, with 9 bases in between. The CDR3 sequence: CASSFSGSSYNEQFF. The CDR3 DNA reads TGTGCCAGCAGCTTTAGCGGCAGCTCCTACAATGAGCAGTTCTTC.

This rearrangement joins TRBV13 to TRBJ2-5; TRBD2 is a possible D gene (6 bases). There are 14 residues in the CDR3. CDR1 and CDR2 from the germline V gene are PRHDT and FYEKMQ (reference sequence). Trimming stripped 5 bases from V and 5 bases from J, with 15 bases between. The CDR3 here is CASSTRRGRETQYF. DNA for the CDR3: TGTGCCAGCAGCACGCGGCGGGGTCGGGAGACCCAGTACTTC.

V gene TRBV18 combines with J gene TRBJ2-1, with D possibly matching TRBD2 (5 bases). Germline CDR1 is KGHSH and CDR2 is LQKENI. Trimming removed 5 bases from V and 6 bases from J, with 14 bases in between. CDR3 length: 14 amino acids. CDR3 sequence reads: CASSERTGGNEQFF. The CDR3 DNA reads as TGTGCCAGCTCAGAAAGGACCGGAGGCAATGAGCAGTTCTTC.

V usage is TRBV10-3 and J usage is TRBJ2-7, with 14 bases aligning to TRBD2. The ends lost 3 bases at V and 5 bases at J; junction bases unmatched: 6. The CDR3 length is 16 residues. The germline V gene encodes CDR1 ENHRY and CDR2 SYGVKD. The CDR3 loop is CAISDGTSGSVNEQYF. The CDR3 coding sequence is TGTGCCATCAGTGATGGGACTAGCGGGAGTGTCAACGAGCAGTACTTC.

The V call is TRBV6-5, the J call TRBJ1-5; TRBD1 might be the D (5 bases). From germline, CDR1 is MNHEY and CDR2 SVGAGI. The ends were cut back, 7 bases at V and 4 bases at J, with 11 bases in the middle. The CDR3 sequence is 13 residues long. In DNA form, the CDR3 reads TGTGCCAGCACATCAGGGTGGAATCAGCCCCAGCATTTT. It yields the protein CASTSGWNQPQHF.

In this sample, this clone turned up a few times. This specimen includes other DNA sequences encoding the same CDR3. V gene TRBV7-9 combines with J gene TRBJ2-7; D possibly corresponds to TRBD2 (5 bases). Trimming took 1 base from V and 0 from J, leaving 7 bases between them. The CDR3 sequence is 14 residues long. Germline loops: CDR1 SEHNR, CDR2 FQNEAQ (reference sequence). DNA for the CDR3: TGTGCCAGCAGCTTAGTGGGGAGCTCCTACGAGCAGTACTTC. This codes for CASSLVGSSYEQYF.

The chain links TRBV30 to TRBJ1-4; D perhaps matches TRBD1 (5 bases). Trimming removed 0 bases at V and 3 bases at J, with 20 bases between. The CDR3 has 18 residues. Germline CDR1 and CDR2: GTSNPN and SVGIG (reference sequence). The CDR3 nucleotides read TGTGCCTGGAGTGTTAATACGGCAGGGAGGTCGGCTAATGAAAAACTGTTTTTT. Its protein is CAWSVNTAGRSANEKLFF.